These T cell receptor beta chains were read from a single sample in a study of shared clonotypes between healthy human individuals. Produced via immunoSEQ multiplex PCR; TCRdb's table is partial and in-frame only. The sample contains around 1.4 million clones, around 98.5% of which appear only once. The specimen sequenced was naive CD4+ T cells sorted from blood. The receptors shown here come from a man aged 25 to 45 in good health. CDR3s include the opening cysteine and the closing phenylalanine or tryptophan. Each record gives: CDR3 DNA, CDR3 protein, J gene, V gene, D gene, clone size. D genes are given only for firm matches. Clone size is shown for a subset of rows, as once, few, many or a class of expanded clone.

CDR3nt: TGCGCCAGCAGTCGGGGGATTAACTATGGCTACACCTTC
CDR3aa: CASSRGINYGYTF
j_gene: TRBJ1-2
v_gene: TRBV10-1
d_gene: NA
abundance: NA

CDR3nt: TGTGCCAGCAGCTTGGGAGCGGGATTTGGCTACGAGCAGTACTTC
CDR3aa: CASSLGAGFGYEQYF
j_gene: TRBJ2-7
v_gene: TRBV5-4
d_gene: TRBD2
abundance: NA

CDR3nt: TGTGCCAGCAGTAGAGTTGGGGGGGCAGATACGCAGTATTTT
CDR3aa: CASSRVGGADTQYF
j_gene: TRBJ2-3
v_gene: TRBV11-2
d_gene: TRBD2
abundance: NA

CDR3nt: TGCGCCAGCAGCCAAGAGTCGGGAGCCCCCTCCTACAATGAGCAGTTCTTC
CDR3aa: CASSQESGAPSYNEQFF
j_gene: TRBJ2-1
v_gene: TRBV4-3
d_gene: NA
abundance: NA

CDR3nt: TGTGCCAGCAGCGCCGAGAGGTTCAATGAGCAGTTCTTC
CDR3aa: CASSAERFNEQFF
j_gene: TRBJ2-1
v_gene: TRBV2
d_gene: NA
abundance: once

CDR3nt: TGTGCCGTTTTACAGGGGGATACGCAGTATTTT
CDR3aa: CAVLQGDTQYF
j_gene: TRBJ2-3
v_gene: TRBV9
d_gene: TRBD1
abundance: NA

CDR3nt: TGCAGCGTCTCGGGCTACACCTTC
CDR3aa: CSVSGYTF
j_gene: TRBJ1-2
v_gene: TRBV29-1
d_gene: NA
abundance: NA

CDR3nt: TGCGCCAGCAGCTTGTCCAGGATCACCGGGGAGCTGTTTTTT
CDR3aa: CASSLSRITGELFF
j_gene: TRBJ2-2
v_gene: TRBV5-1
d_gene: NA
abundance: NA

CDR3nt: TGCGCCAGCAGCCCAGTCTTAAACAGGGGCGGTGATGGCTACACCTTC
CDR3aa: CASSPVLNRGGDGYTF
j_gene: TRBJ1-2
v_gene: TRBV5-1
d_gene: TRBD1
abundance: NA

CDR3nt: TGCGCCAGCAGCTTTCCAGGCGAGGACATTCAGTACTTC
CDR3aa: CASSFPGEDIQYF
j_gene: TRBJ2-4
v_gene: TRBV5-1
d_gene: NA
abundance: NA

CDR3nt: TGCGCCAGCAGTGAGGGTCTTCACCCGACAGATACGCAGTATTTT
CDR3aa: CASSEGLHPTDTQYF
j_gene: TRBJ2-3
v_gene: TRBV10-1
d_gene: NA
abundance: NA

CDR3nt: TGTGCCAGCAGGGGTTTTAGGGCAGATACGCAGTATTTT
CDR3aa: CASRGFRADTQYF
j_gene: TRBJ2-3
v_gene: TRBV28
d_gene: NA
abundance: NA

CDR3nt: TGTGCCAGCCACGTGGGTTACGAGCAGTACTTC
CDR3aa: CASHVGYEQYF
j_gene: TRBJ2-7
v_gene: TRBV9
d_gene: NA
abundance: NA

CDR3nt: TGCGCCAGCAGCCAAGTAGCTAGCGGTTATTCCTACAATGAGCAGTTCTTC
CDR3aa: CASSQVASGYSYNEQFF
j_gene: TRBJ2-1
v_gene: TRBV4-3
d_gene: TRBD2
abundance: NA

CDR3nt: TGTGCCAGCAGGCCTGGGGTTTACCGTCACGAGCAGTACTTC
CDR3aa: CASRPGVYRHEQYF
j_gene: TRBJ2-7
v_gene: TRBV11-2
d_gene: NA
abundance: NA

CDR3nt: TGTGCCAGCTCATCCCAGGGGGCAGGGTCCTACAATGAGCAGTTCTTC
CDR3aa: CASSSQGAGSYNEQFF
j_gene: TRBJ2-1
v_gene: TRBV18
d_gene: TRBD1
abundance: NA

CDR3nt: TGTGCCAGCACAATTTACAATGAGCAGTTCTTC
CDR3aa: CASTIYNEQFF
j_gene: TRBJ2-1
v_gene: TRBV2
d_gene: NA
abundance: NA

CDR3nt: TGTGCCACCCGCGGGGGAGGCGAGACCCAGTACTTC
CDR3aa: CATRGGGETQYF
j_gene: TRBJ2-5
v_gene: TRBV2
d_gene: TRBD2
abundance: NA

CDR3nt: TGTGCCAGCAGCCCAACAGGGGAGGACACTGAAGCTTTCTTT
CDR3aa: CASSPTGEDTEAFF
j_gene: TRBJ1-1
v_gene: TRBV7-9
d_gene: TRBD1
abundance: NA

CDR3nt: TGTGCCAGCAGCTTAGCTGGTACCAGTGCCTACGAGCAGTACTTC
CDR3aa: CASSLAGTSAYEQYF
j_gene: TRBJ2-7
v_gene: TRBV7-2
d_gene: NA
abundance: once

CDR3nt: TGTGCCAGCAGTGCCCCTAAGGCCTGGGTCGATGAGCAGTTCTTC
CDR3aa: CASSAPKAWVDEQFF
j_gene: TRBJ2-1
v_gene: TRBV25-1
d_gene: NA
abundance: once

CDR3nt: TGTGCCAGCAGGCAAGCCGGGACTAGCGTGAATGAGCAGTTCTTC
CDR3aa: CASRQAGTSVNEQFF
j_gene: TRBJ2-1
v_gene: TRBV7-3
d_gene: TRBD2
abundance: NA

CDR3nt: TGTGCCAGCAGCTCAACCGGGACAGGGGGCCCAGATACGCAGTATTTT
CDR3aa: CASSSTGTGGPDTQYF
j_gene: TRBJ2-3
v_gene: TRBV7-2
d_gene: TRBD1
abundance: NA

CDR3nt: TGTGCCAGCAGTGACCTCCCCACGTCGGAGCAGTTCTTC
CDR3aa: CASSDLPTSEQFF
j_gene: TRBJ2-1
v_gene: TRBV6-4
d_gene: NA
abundance: NA

CDR3nt: TGTGCCAGCAGCTTAGTTGGCGGGGAGCTGTTTTTT
CDR3aa: CASSLVGGELFF
j_gene: TRBJ2-2
v_gene: TRBV7-8
d_gene: NA
abundance: NA

CDR3nt: TGTGCCATCAGACTACAGGGCAACACCGGGGAGCTGTTTTTT
CDR3aa: CAIRLQGNTGELFF
j_gene: TRBJ2-2
v_gene: TRBV10-3
d_gene: NA
abundance: NA

CDR3nt: TGCAGCGTTGTCGGCACCCCCGGGACAGATACGCAGTATTTT
CDR3aa: CSVVGTPGTDTQYF
j_gene: TRBJ2-3
v_gene: TRBV29-1
d_gene: NA
abundance: NA

CDR3nt: TGTGCCAGCCAACGGGGGTCAGACACTGAAGCTTTCTTT
CDR3aa: CASQRGSDTEAFF
j_gene: TRBJ1-1
v_gene: TRBV18
d_gene: NA
abundance: NA

CDR3nt: TGTGGGAACCAGGGAGGCACCGGGGAGCTGTTTTTT
CDR3aa: CGNQGGTGELFF
j_gene: TRBJ2-2
v_gene: TRBV7-9
d_gene: NA
abundance: once

CDR3nt: TGTGCCAAGGCGGGAGGAAGAAACGAGCAGTACTTC
CDR3aa: CAKAGGRNEQYF
j_gene: TRBJ2-7
v_gene: TRBV19
d_gene: TRBD2
abundance: once

CDR3nt: TGTGCCAGCAGCGTAAGGGGGGATTCCGGGTCCGAGCAGTACTTC
CDR3aa: CASSVRGDSGSEQYF
j_gene: TRBJ2-7
v_gene: TRBV9
d_gene: NA
abundance: NA

CDR3nt: TGTGCCAGCAGTCAGGAGGGTCGTACCAAAAACATTCAGTACTTC
CDR3aa: CASSQEGRTKNIQYF
j_gene: TRBJ2-4
v_gene: TRBV2
d_gene: NA
abundance: NA

CDR3nt: TGTGCCAGCAGGCCCACTAGCGTTCCCGAGCAGTACTTC
CDR3aa: CASRPTSVPEQYF
j_gene: TRBJ2-7
v_gene: TRBV27
d_gene: TRBD2
abundance: NA

CDR3nt: TGTGCCAGCAGCCCAGGGTCACGGAACTATGGCTACACCTTC
CDR3aa: CASSPGSRNYGYTF
j_gene: TRBJ1-2
v_gene: TRBV5-4
d_gene: NA
abundance: NA

CDR3nt: TGCGCCAGCAGCCACGGGAATATGGGCTACACCTTC
CDR3aa: CASSHGNMGYTF
j_gene: TRBJ1-2
v_gene: TRBV4-3
d_gene: NA
abundance: NA

CDR3nt: TGTGCCAGCTCACCCCGGACAGGGGGAGAGACCCAGTACTTC
CDR3aa: CASSPRTGGETQYF
j_gene: TRBJ2-5
v_gene: TRBV18
d_gene: TRBD1
abundance: NA

CDR3nt: TGCGCCAGCAGCTTGGCGGGAGGGTCTGGAAACACCATATATTTT
CDR3aa: CASSLAGGSGNTIYF
j_gene: TRBJ1-3
v_gene: TRBV5-1
d_gene: NA
abundance: NA

CDR3nt: TGTGCCACCAGCAGACTTATACAACTGGCTTTCTTT
CDR3aa: CATSRLIQLAFF
j_gene: TRBJ1-1
v_gene: TRBV15
d_gene: NA
abundance: NA

CDR3nt: TGTGCCAGCAGTTCCCCCGCCCCCGATACGCAGTATTTT
CDR3aa: CASSSPAPDTQYF
j_gene: TRBJ2-3
v_gene: TRBV27
d_gene: NA
abundance: few

CDR3nt: TGCAGTGCTACACAGGGGAGGGAAGCTTTCTTT
CDR3aa: CSATQGREAFF
j_gene: TRBJ1-1
v_gene: TRBV20-1
d_gene: TRBD1
abundance: NA

CDR3nt: TGTGCCAGCAGCTCCCCGAGGAGCGGGAGAGCGTACAATGAGCAGTTCTTC
CDR3aa: CASSSPRSGRAYNEQFF
j_gene: TRBJ2-1
v_gene: TRBV11-2
d_gene: TRBD2
abundance: NA

CDR3nt: TGCAGCGTACAGGGGGCTAATGAAAAACTGTTTTTT
CDR3aa: CSVQGANEKLFF
j_gene: TRBJ1-4
v_gene: TRBV29-1
d_gene: TRBD1
abundance: NA

CDR3nt: TGTGCCAGCAGCTTCCTATCAGGGAACACCGGGGAGCTGTTTTTT
CDR3aa: CASSFLSGNTGELFF
j_gene: TRBJ2-2
v_gene: TRBV5-4
d_gene: NA
abundance: NA

CDR3nt: TGTGCCAGCAGCGTCGGGCGGGCGGGGGAGCAGTACTTC
CDR3aa: CASSVGRAGEQYF
j_gene: TRBJ2-7
v_gene: TRBV5-4
d_gene: NA
abundance: NA

CDR3nt: TGTGCCAGCATAATTTCAGGCCTTTCCTACAATGAGCAGTTCTTC
CDR3aa: CASIISGLSYNEQFF
j_gene: TRBJ2-1
v_gene: TRBV5-4
d_gene: NA
abundance: NA

CDR3nt: TGTGCCAGCAGCCCAAGCCGGGCGAACACTGAAGCTTTCTTT
CDR3aa: CASSPSRANTEAFF
j_gene: TRBJ1-1
v_gene: TRBV7-2
d_gene: NA
abundance: NA

CDR3nt: TGTGCCAGCAGTTTCGGCGGGTTCATACGTAACTATGGCTACACCTTC
CDR3aa: CASSFGGFIRNYGYTF
j_gene: TRBJ1-2
v_gene: TRBV28
d_gene: NA
abundance: NA

CDR3nt: TGCGCCAGCAGCGCTATTCGAGGGGGACGAGAGAAAGCTTTCTTT
CDR3aa: CASSAIRGGREKAFF
j_gene: TRBJ1-1
v_gene: TRBV10-1
d_gene: NA
abundance: NA

CDR3nt: TGCAGCGTTGGGACAGGGGGTACCGGGGAGCTGTTTTTT
CDR3aa: CSVGTGGTGELFF
j_gene: TRBJ2-2
v_gene: TRBV29-1
d_gene: TRBD1
abundance: NA

CDR3nt: TGTGCCAGCAGCTTTCGAGGCGAGACCCAGTACTTC
CDR3aa: CASSFRGETQYF
j_gene: TRBJ2-5
v_gene: TRBV7-6
d_gene: NA
abundance: NA

CDR3nt: TGTGCCAGCAGTTGGGACAGGGGATTGACCGGGGAGCTGTTTTTT
CDR3aa: CASSWDRGLTGELFF
j_gene: TRBJ2-2
v_gene: TRBV2
d_gene: TRBD1
abundance: NA

CDR3nt: TGTGCCAGCAGCCAAGATACCCGGGAGCTGTTTTTT
CDR3aa: CASSQDTRELFF
j_gene: TRBJ2-2
v_gene: TRBV14
d_gene: NA
abundance: NA

CDR3nt: TGCGCCAGCCAAGACCAGCTCGGAGCTAACTATGGCTACACCTTC
CDR3aa: CASQDQLGANYGYTF
j_gene: TRBJ1-2
v_gene: TRBV5-1
d_gene: NA
abundance: once

CDR3nt: TGTGCCAGCACCACCCCGGGGTTGTACGAGCAGTACTTC
CDR3aa: CASTTPGLYEQYF
j_gene: TRBJ2-7
v_gene: TRBV28
d_gene: NA
abundance: few

CDR3nt: TGTGCCAGTAGGCGCGACAGGGAGAGCTCCTACGAGCAGTACTTC
CDR3aa: CASRRDRESSYEQYF
j_gene: TRBJ2-7
v_gene: TRBV19
d_gene: TRBD1
abundance: NA